This is a list of T cell receptor beta chains from one sample in a study of T cells in Graves' hyperthyroidism and ophthalmopathy. TCRdb redid the calling of the multiplex PCR reads with MiXCR, one entry per CDR3 protein. This table holds around 250,000 distinct CDR3 sequences, roughly 15% found once. The sample was blood. The receptors were gathered from a woman in her late teens or twenties with Graves' ophthalmopathy. The CDR3 runs from the conserved cysteine through the conserved F or W. The D gene is left open where the match is weak. Some rows mark clone size as missing; the rest say once, few, many or name a class of expanded clone.

CDR3: CASSEDGIAYGYTF; DNA: TGTGCCAGCTCCGAGGACGGGATAGCTTATGGCTACACCTTC; size: many; J: TRBJ1-2; D: -; V: TRBV18
CDR3: CASSNRDQETQYF; DNA: TGTGCTAGCAGCAACAGGGATCAAGAGACCCAGTACTTC; size: many; J: TRBJ2-5; D: -; V: TRBV7-7
CDR3: CASSPGNGNQPQHF; DNA: TGTGCCAGCTCACCAGGGAATGGCAATCAGCCCCAGCATTTT; size: many; J: TRBJ1-5; D: -; V: TRBV18
CDR3: CSVTGLAGYRVGELFF; DNA: TGCAGCGTTACAGGACTAGCGGGGTATAGGGTCGGGGAGCTGTTTTTT; size: many; J: TRBJ2-2; D: TRBD2; V: TRBV29-1
CDR3: CASSFGGYEQFF; DNA: TGTGCCAGCAGCTTCGGTGGGTATGAGCAGTTCTTC; size: many; J: TRBJ2-1; D: -; V: TRBV5-5
CDR3: CASSARDRAYEQYF; DNA: TGTGCCAGCAGCGCCCGGGACAGGGCCTACGAGCAGTACTTC; size: many; J: TRBJ2-7; D: TRBD1; V: TRBV7-6
CDR3: CSARQGQPQHF; DNA: TGCAGTGCTAGACAGGGTCAGCCCCAGCATTTT; size: -; J: TRBJ1-5; D: -; V: TRBV20-1
CDR3: CASSTNLGDTEAFF; DNA: TGTGCCAGTAGTACCAATCTCGGAGACACTGAAGCTTTCTTT; size: many; J: TRBJ1-1; D: -; V: TRBV19
CDR3: CASSSRTGTDTQYF; DNA: TGTGCCAGCAGCTCCCGGACAGGGACAGATACGCAGTATTTT; size: -; J: TRBJ2-3; D: TRBD1; V: TRBV7-9
CDR3: CASRGTGTADEQYF; DNA: TGTGCCAGCAGGGGAACCGGGACAGCGGACGAGCAGTACTTC; size: many; J: TRBJ2-7; D: TRBD1; V: TRBV2
CDR3: CASLGTVAGELFF; DNA: TGTGCCAGCCTCGGGACAGTGGCCGGGGAGCTGTTTTTT; size: many; J: TRBJ2-2; D: TRBD1; V: TRBV18
CDR3: CASSPGVRGLNQPQHF; DNA: TGTGCCAGCAGCCCCGGCGTCAGGGGGCTAAATCAGCCCCAGCATTTT; size: -; J: TRBJ1-5; D: TRBD1; V: TRBV12-3/TRBV12-4
CDR3: CASSYSTLAGGSYNEQFF; DNA: TGTGCCAGCAGTTACTCGACACTAGCGGGAGGCTCCTACAATGAGCAGTTCTTC; size: -; J: TRBJ2-1; D: TRBD2; V: TRBV6-5
CDR3: CASSFFGVQWPQHF; DNA: TGTGCCAGCAGCTTCTTCGGGGTCCAGTGGCCCCAGCATTTT; size: many; J: TRBJ1-5; D: -; V: TRBV7-3
CDR3: CAWSAPGEAFF; DNA: TGTGCCTGGAGCGCTCCCGGTGAAGCTTTCTTT; size: -; J: TRBJ1-1; D: -; V: TRBV30
CDR3: CSARDNSYSYNEQFF; DNA: TGCAGTGCTAGAGATAACAGCTACTCCTACAATGAGCAGTTCTTC; size: many; J: TRBJ2-1; D: -; V: TRBV20-1
CDR3: CASSGDADTQYF; DNA: TGTGCCAGCAGTGGGGACGCAGATACGCAGTATTTT; size: -; J: TRBJ2-3; D: -; V: TRBV2
CDR3: CASSAQGQGNQPQHF; DNA: TGTGCCAGCAGTGCTCAAGGACAGGGAAATCAGCCCCAGCATTTT; size: many; J: TRBJ1-5; D: TRBD1; V: TRBV6-1
CDR3: CASSYSEGVNEKLFF; DNA: TGTGCCAGCAGTTACTCGGAGGGAGTTAATGAAAAACTGTTTTTT; size: -; J: TRBJ1-4; D: -; V: TRBV6-5
CDR3: CASSLAYAGQETQYF; DNA: TGTGCCAGCAGCTTAGCGTACGCAGGTCAAGAGACCCAGTACTTC; size: -; J: TRBJ2-5; D: -; V: TRBV7-9
CDR3: CSVRDRVWTEAFF; DNA: TGCAGCGTCCGGGACAGGGTGTGGACTGAAGCTTTCTTT; size: -; J: TRBJ1-1; D: TRBD1; V: TRBV29-1
CDR3: CASTGGRVGTKNTEAFF; DNA: TGTGCCAGCACCGGAGGTCGTGTTGGGACGAAGAACACTGAAGCTTTCTTT; size: many; J: TRBJ1-1; D: -; V: TRBV2
CDR3: CASSKRSSGATDTQYF; DNA: TGTGCCAGTAGTAAGCGGTCTAGCGGGGCCACAGATACGCAGTATTTT; size: -; J: TRBJ2-3; D: TRBD2; V: TRBV19
CDR3: CSTRQGAHGYTF; DNA: TGCAGCACTAGACAGGGGGCGCATGGCTACACCTTC; size: many; J: TRBJ1-2; D: TRBD1; V: TRBV29-1
CDR3: CASSGYRGQGTEAFF; DNA: TGTGCCAGCAGCGGCTACAGGGGGCAGGGCACTGAAGCTTTCTTT; size: many; J: TRBJ1-1; D: TRBD1; V: TRBV7-8
CDR3: CASSHPTSGYNEQFF; DNA: TGTGCCAGCAGCCACCCGACTAGCGGCTACAATGAGCAGTTCTTC; size: many; J: TRBJ2-1; D: TRBD2; V: TRBV3-1
CDR3: CASSFFSEAVGAKNIQYF; DNA: TGTGCCAGCAGTTTTTTTAGCGAGGCCGTAGGGGCCAAAAACATTCAGTACTTC; size: many; J: TRBJ2-4; D: -; V: TRBV28
CDR3: CASSFQGDPGEKLFF; DNA: TGTGCCAGCAGTTTCCAGGGGGACCCAGGGGAAAAACTGTTTTTT; size: many; J: TRBJ1-4; D: TRBD1; V: TRBV28
CDR3: CASNPTVRTSGGFYEQYF; DNA: TGTGCCAGCAACCCAACGGTGAGGACTAGCGGGGGATTTTACGAGCAGTACTTC; size: -; J: TRBJ2-7; D: TRBD2; V: TRBV28
CDR3: CASSLSGRSDNEQFF; DNA: TGTGCCAGCAGTTTAAGCGGGAGGAGCGACAATGAGCAGTTCTTC; size: many; J: TRBJ2-1; D: TRBD2; V: TRBV12-3/TRBV12-4
CDR3: CASIKGGKNTEAFF; DNA: TGTGCCAGCATAAAGGGGGGTAAGAACACTGAAGCTTTCTTT; size: -; J: TRBJ1-1; D: -; V: TRBV3-1
CDR3: CAIRWGAGELFF; DNA: TGTGCCATCAGATGGGGCGCCGGGGAGCTGTTTTTT; size: -; J: TRBJ2-2; D: -; V: TRBV10-3
CDR3: CASSFYICSAPETGFYTDTQYF; DNA: -; size: -; J: TRBJ2-3; D: -; V: TRBV7-9
CDR3: CASSRFEGAPNEKLFF; DNA: TGTGCCAGCAGCCGGTTCGAGGGGGCTCCTAATGAAAAACTGTTTTTT; size: many; J: TRBJ1-4; D: TRBD1; V: TRBV28
CDR3: CASSFSGSQPQHF; DNA: TGTGCCAGCAGTTTCAGCGGGAGCCAGCCCCAGCATTTT; size: many; J: TRBJ1-5; D: -; V: TRBV12-3/TRBV12-4
CDR3: CASSNTVEGYHKQYF; DNA: TGTGCCAGCAGCAACACAGTGGAGGGCTACCACAAGCAGTACTTC; size: many; J: TRBJ2-7; D: -; V: TRBV11-2
CDR3: CSASNPLAGGSSYEQYF; DNA: TGCAGTGCTAGTAACCCACTAGCGGGGGGCAGCTCCTACGAGCAGTACTTC; size: many; J: TRBJ2-7; D: TRBD2; V: TRBV20-1
CDR3: CASSLLAVSYNEQFF; DNA: TGTGCCAGCAGTTTACTAGCGGTCTCCTACAATGAGCAGTTCTTC; size: many; J: TRBJ2-1; D: TRBD2; V: TRBV6-2/TRBV6-3
CDR3: CASSLTGPPVGDTQYF; DNA: TGTGCCAGCAGCTTAACCGGGCCGCCTGTCGGAGATACGCAGTATTTT; size: many; J: TRBJ2-3; D: -; V: TRBV7-3
CDR3: CASSRHGGYNTEAFF; DNA: TGTGCCAGCAGCCGACACGGGGGCTACAACACTGAAGCTTTCTTT; size: many; J: TRBJ1-1; D: -; V: TRBV3-1
CDR3: CSARDSRDGDGAQYF; DNA: TGCAGTGCTAGAGATTCCCGGGACGGGGATGGGGCCCAGTACTTC; size: many; J: TRBJ2-5; D: -; V: TRBV20-1
CDR3: CASSLGQVGEDYGYTF; DNA: TGTGCCAGCAGCTTAGGACAGGTCGGGGAGGACTATGGCTACACCTTC; size: many; J: TRBJ1-2; D: TRBD1; V: TRBV28
CDR3: CSASPGQGWYEQFF; DNA: TGCAGTGCTTCACCGGGACAGGGGTGGTATGAGCAGTTCTTC; size: -; J: TRBJ2-1; D: TRBD1; V: TRBV20-1
CDR3: CASSPGAGDRSTQYF; DNA: TGTGCCAGCAGCCCAGGGGCGGGTGATCGGTCTACGCAGTATTTT; size: many; J: TRBJ2-3; D: -; V: TRBV13
CDR3: CASSHFPGQGRAEAFF; DNA: TGCGCCAGCAGCCATTTTCCGGGACAGGGAAGGGCTGAAGCTTTCTTT; size: -; J: TRBJ1-1; D: TRBD1; V: TRBV4-1
CDR3: CASSLGLNREARYNEQFF; DNA: TGTGCCAGCAGCTTAGGGCTCAACAGGGAGGCTCGCTACAATGAGCAGTTCTTC; size: many; J: TRBJ2-1; D: -; V: TRBV7-6
CDR3: CSARDPDRYGYTF; DNA: TGCAGTGCTAGAGATCCTGACAGATATGGCTACACCTTC; size: many; J: TRBJ1-2; D: -; V: TRBV20-1
CDR3: CASSLGGAFTGELFF; DNA: TGCGCCAGCAGCCTCGGGGGGGCGTTCACCGGGGAGCTGTTTTTT; size: many; J: TRBJ2-2; D: TRBD2; V: TRBV4-1
CDR3: CSARKGGGYNEQFF; DNA: TGCAGTGCTAGAAAGGGGGGCGGTTACAATGAGCAGTTCTTC; size: many; J: TRBJ2-1; D: -; V: TRBV20-1
CDR3: CASSPWAGQLNEKLFF; DNA: TGTGCCAGCAGCCCATGGGCGGGACAGCTAAATGAAAAACTGTTTTTT; size: many; J: TRBJ1-4; D: TRBD1; V: TRBV7-9
CDR3: CASSEVGNTEAFF; DNA: TGTGCCAGCAGTGAAGTCGGTAACACTGAAGCTTTCTTT; size: many; J: TRBJ1-1; D: -; V: TRBV6-1
CDR3: CASSLEGAPYGYTF; DNA: TGTGCCAGCAGTTTGGAGGGGGCCCCCTATGGCTACACCTTC; size: many; J: TRBJ1-2; D: TRBD1; V: TRBV28